A selection of T cell receptor beta chains follows, all from one sample in a study of ipilimumab plus nivolumab after autologous stem cell transplantation. TCRdb keeps only in-frame clones here, not all; method: immunoSEQ multiplex PCR. The table includes 9,100 or so clones, roughly 69% detected once. This specimen consisted of PBMCs, obtained in a trial of ipilimumab plus nivolumab as post-transplant consolidation. The receptors here all came from a female donor with multiple myeloma. Each CDR3 is given with its conserved first and last residue. The D gene is left open where the match is weak. Some rows have no size entry. The others give once, few or many, or a class for an expanded clone.

j_call v_call d_call clone_size cdr3_aa cdr3_nt
TRBJ1-4 TRBV28 TRBD1 few CASSPDRVDEKLFF TGTGCCAGCAGTCCGGACAGGGTTGACGAAAAACTGTTTTTT
TRBJ2-7 TRBV7-6 TRBD2 NA CASSSSTSGRHYVEQYF TGTGCCAGCAGCTCCTCGACTAGCGGGAGGCATTATGTCGAGCAGTACTTC
TRBJ2-7 TRBV5-8 NA once CASSPGPFSYEQYF TGTGCCAGCAGCCCCGGACCCTTCTCCTACGAGCAGTACTTC
TRBJ1-1 TRBV14 NA NA CASSETFEAFF TGTGCCAGCAGCGAGACATTTGAAGCTTTCTTT
TRBJ2-1 TRBV5-1 TRBD2 once CASSLVQTSGSIGEQFF TGCGCCAGCAGCTTGGTCCAAACTAGCGGGAGTATAGGTGAGCAGTTCTTC
TRBJ1-1 TRBV19 NA NA CASSTTWRVNTEAFF TGTGCCAGTAGTACGACTTGGAGGGTGAACACTGAAGCTTTCTTT
TRBJ2-3 TRBV5-1 NA NA CASSLAGSDPTDTQYF TGCGCCAGCAGCTTGGCGGGGTCGGACCCCACAGATACGCAGTATTTT
TRBJ2-2 TRBV27 TRBD1 NA CASSKDSGQGAGELFF TGTGCCAGCAGTAAAGATTCCGGACAGGGCGCCGGGGAGCTGTTTTTT
TRBJ2-5 TRBV29-1 NA NA CSVVSGLETQYF TGCAGCGTTGTAAGTGGGCTAGAGACCCAGTACTTC
TRBJ2-6 TRBV28 NA NA CASSFRGAGANVLTF TGTGCCAGCAGTTTCAGGGGCGCTGGGGCCAACGTCCTGACTTTC
TRBJ2-7 TRBV7-8 NA NA CASSLRPASYEQYF TGTGCCAGCAGCTTAAGGCCCGCGTCCTACGAGCAGTACTTC
TRBJ2-7 TRBV29-1 NA NA CSAQGTFISPYEQYF TGCAGCGCCCAAGGGACTTTTATTTCCCCCTACGAGCAGTACTTC
TRBJ1-2 TRBV9 NA few CASSGDQGLRGYTF TGTGCCAGCAGCGGAGACCAGGGGTTGCGGGGCTACACCTTC
TRBJ1-4 TRBV28 TRBD1 NA CASSKPGQGAEKLFF TGTGCCAGCAGTAAGCCGGGACAGGGGGCTGAAAAACTGTTTTTT
TRBJ1-1 TRBV29-1 TRBD1 once CSVVSLKGADGEAFF TGCAGCGTTGTCTCCTTGAAGGGGGCGGACGGTGAAGCTTTCTTT
TRBJ2-7 TRBV7-1 NA few CASSPGTLGYEQYF TGTGCCAGCAGCCCAGGGACCCTAGGCTACGAGCAGTACTTC
TRBJ2-7 TRBV25-1 NA NA CASSESGAGSREQYF TGTGCCAGCAGTGAATCGGGGGCAGGGAGTAGGGAGCAGTACTTC
TRBJ1-6 TRBV27 NA NA CASSGSGAISYSYNSPLHF TGTGCCAGCAGTGGATCCGGGGCAATTTCCTACTCCTATAATTCACCCCTCCACTTT
TRBJ2-7 TRBV19 TRBD1 few CASSKTGVTYEQYF TGTGCCAGTAGTAAGACAGGGGTTACCTACGAGCAGTACTTC
TRBJ1-5 TRBV27 NA few CASSLPGQPQHF TGTGCCAGCAGTCTCCCGGGTCAGCCCCAGCATTTT
TRBJ2-5 TRBV5-1 TRBD1 NA CASSLGQGVRQETQYF TGCGCCAGCAGCTTGGGACAGGGTGTAAGGCAAGAGACCCAGTACTTC
TRBJ2-6 TRBV19 NA NA CASSMNTGSSGANVLTF TGTGCCAGTAGTATGAATACAGGGTCCTCTGGGGCCAACGTCCTGACTTTC
TRBJ2-7 TRBV11-2 NA NA CASSEYTGLKSYEQYF TGTGCCAGCAGCGAGTACACAGGGCTCAAGTCCTACGAGCAGTACTTC
TRBJ2-7 TRBV7-8 TRBD2 NA CASSSRLAGGGEQYF TGTGCCAGCAGCTCTCGACTAGCGGGAGGGGGGGAGCAGTACTTC
TRBJ2-2 TRBV7-7 NA few CASSPRTANTGELFF TGTGCCAGCAGCCCCCGGACAGCGAACACCGGGGAGCTGTTTTTT
TRBJ2-1 TRBV4-3 TRBD2 NA CASSHRTSGRDEQFF TGCGCCAGCAGCCACAGGACTAGCGGGAGGGATGAGCAGTTCTTC
TRBJ2-7 TRBV15 NA NA CATSRVQGREQYF TGTGCCACCAGCAGAGTACAGGGTCGGGAGCAGTACTTC